The 23 T cell receptor beta chains below were found in one sample sequenced in a study of blood T cell repertoires in COVID-19. Data came from immunoSEQ multiplex PCR; TCRdb stores just in-frame clones and leaves some out. Seen here are 80,000 to 100,000 clones, approximately 90% observed once, and the top ten hold 1.7%. The sequenced sample was peripheral blood. The origin of the receptors is a man aged 60 to 75 with acute or convalescent COVID-19.

V is TRBV5-1 and J is TRBJ2-5; no definite D call. The CDR3 length is 12 residues. V dropped 4 bases and J dropped 0 bases, with 4 bases sitting between them. Germline CDR1 SGHRS, CDR2 YFSETQ. The CDR3 DNA is TGCGCCAGCAGCGCGGACCAAGAGACCCAGTACTTC. It is translated as CASSADQETQYF.

The chain couples TRBV7-9 to TRBJ2-5; 11 positions agree with TRBD2. The V and J ends lost 2 bases and 4 bases, in that order; junction bases with no gene match: 6. Looked up from germline, CDR1 is SEHNR and CDR2 is FQNEAQ (reference sequence). This CDR3 is built from 16 residues. CDR3 sequence (DNA): TGTGCCAGCAGCTTAAAGATAGCGGGGGGGCCAGAGACCCAGTACTTC. Amino acids: CASSLKIAGGPETQYF.

J is TRBJ1-5 and V is TRBV18, with TRBD1 identical over 9 bases. CDR1 and CDR2 (germline): KGHSH, LQKENI. Unmatched junction bases numbered 2, after V lost 5 bases and J lost 9 bases. This CDR3 contains 12 residues. The CDR3 DNA reads TGTGCCAGCTCATCGGACAGGGGGCCCCAGCATTTT. It encodes CASSSDRGPQHF. Full variable domain (missing parts from reference TRBV18 and TRBJ1-5): NAGVMQNPRHLVRRRGQEARLRCSPMKGHSHVYWYRQLPEEGLKFMVYLQKENIIDESGMPKERFSAEFPKEGPSILRIQQVVRGDSAAYFCASSSDRGPQHFGDGTRLSIL.

The V call is TRBV6-5, the J call TRBJ2-2; 9 nucleotides align to TRBD1. The CDR3 totals 15 residues. V lost 5 bases, J lost 7 bases, and 8 bases stayed unmatched. Germline CDR1 MNHEY, CDR2 SVGAGI. CDR3 protein: CASSPGQGSLGELFF. The CDR3 DNA is TGTGCCAGCAGTCCCGGACAGGGGAGTCTCGGGGAGCTGTTTTTT.

In DNA form, the CDR3 reads TGTGCCAGCAGCCAATACATTGAGGGACCCGGGGGTGAAGCTTTCTTT. This translates into CASSQYIEGPGGEAFF. This sequence joins TRBV11-1 and TRBJ1-1; possible D gene TRBD1, 5 bases. This CDR3 is 16 amino acids long. The germline V and J ends were trimmed by 5 bases and 7 bases, with 23 bases remaining between them. Germline V gene data show CDR1 as SGHAT and CDR2 as FQDESV (reference sequence).

The CDR3 loop is CASSFGGQVSLSGNTIYF. The CDR3 DNA is TGCGCCAGCAGCTTTGGGGGACAGGTATCCCTCTCTGGAAACACCATATATTTT. The rearrangement uses TRBV5-1 and TRBJ1-3; 8 bases are a match to TRBD1. Losses at the gene ends were 2 bases for V and 0 bases for J; bases not matched to a gene: 10. There are 18 residues in the CDR3. The germline V gene has CDR1 SGHRS and CDR2 YFSETQ.

V gene TRBV5-6 combines with J gene TRBJ1-6, with a possible D match to TRBD1 (6 bases). Trimming took off 2 bases at V and 11 bases at J, with 8 bases between the two ends. The CDR3 is 12 amino acids. Germline-derived CDR1 and CDR2 are SGHDT and YYEEEE. This CDR3 is CASSFTGTPLHF. The CDR3 region has the DNA TGTGCCAGCAGCTTCACAGGGACACCCCTCCACTTT.

The rearrangement links TRBV19 to TRBJ1-6; unclear D gene. Germline CDR1 is LNHDA and CDR2 is SQIVND (reference sequence). The CDR3 covers 16 residues. V dropped 3 bases and J dropped 1 base, with 10 bases sitting between them. The CDR3 region is CASSMGPGSYNSPLHF. The DNA of the CDR3 is TGTGCCAGTAGTATGGGCCCGGGGTCCTATAATTCACCCCTCCACTTT.

Here the CDR3 reads CASSMRQLSYNQPQHF. DNA for the CDR3: TGTGCCAGTAGTATGAGACAACTTTCATACAATCAGCCCCAGCATTTT. The gene calls are TRBV19 and TRBJ1-5; D is ambiguous. The CDR3 has 16 amino acids. Germline lookup yields CDR1 LNHDA and CDR2 SQIVND (reference sequence). Trimming pared 3 bases from V and 3 bases from J, leaving 15 bases between.

V usage is TRBV5-4 and J usage is TRBJ2-3, with 8 bases identical to TRBD1. CDR3 length: 15 amino acids. CDR1 SGHNT and CDR2 YYREEE come from the germline V gene (reference sequence). V gave up 3 bases and J gave up 0 bases; unmatched junction bases: 3. The CDR3 DNA reads TGTGCCAGCAGCTCGGGACAGGAGAGCACAGATACGCAGTATTTT. Residues: CASSSGQESTDTQYF.

This clone was seen more than once but under ten times. The gene calls are TRBV6-1 and TRBJ2-5, with D maybe TRBD1 (6 bases). Looked up from germline, CDR1 is MNHNS and CDR2 is SASEGT. Between the trimmed V and J ends, which lost 1 base and 5 bases, there was a span of 14 bases. The length of the CDR3 is 15 residues. Here the CDR3 reads CASSEVGTRRETQYF. CDR3 coding DNA: TGTGCCAGCAGTGAAGTGGGGACACGGCGTGAGACCCAGTACTTC.

The chain recombines TRBV27 with TRBJ1-2; 9 bases map to TRBD1. Trimming at V came to 6 bases and at J to 8 bases, leaving 7 bases not matched to a gene. CDR3 length: 13 residues. Germline CDR1 reads MNHEY; CDR2 reads SMNVEV (reference sequence). This chain's CDR3 is CASSPQGARGYTF. The CDR3 nucleotides are TGTGCCAGCAGCCCACAGGGGGCCAGAGGCTACACCTTC.

The J gene is TRBJ2-7, the V gene TRBV28; D not certain. V was trimmed by 3 bases and J by 3 bases, leaving 6 bases between them. CDR1 and CDR2 (germline): MDHEN, SYDVKM. This CDR3 spans 12 amino acids. The CDR3 loop reads CASSLSGYEQYF. CDR3 nucleotide sequence: TGTGCCAGCAGTTTGTCAGGCTACGAGCAGTACTTC.

The chain combines TRBV27 with TRBJ1-5, with D tentatively TRBD1 (5 bases). This CDR3 has 18 residues. Trimming took 2 bases from V and 1 from J, leaving 18 bases between them. The germline gives CDR1 MNHEY, CDR2 SMNVEV (reference sequence). CDR3 in amino acids: CASSLRGGALESNQPQHF. The CDR3 DNA follows: TGTGCCAGCAGTTTAAGGGGAGGGGCCCTAGAAAGCAATCAGCCCCAGCATTTT.

This chain joins TRBV6-6 and TRBJ1-5, with D maybe TRBD1 (5 bases). The CDR3 sequence is 16 residues long. The V end was cut by 0 bases, the J end by 6 bases, with 15 bases between. Germline V gene sequence: CDR1 MNHNY, CDR2 SVGAGI (reference sequence). CDR3 sequence (DNA): TGTGCCAGCAGTTACTCGATGGGGGGTCGAGTTCAGCCCCAGCATTTT. Its translation is CASSYSMGGRVQPQHF.

The V gene is TRBV5-6, the J gene TRBJ2-3; tentative D call: TRBD2 (6 bases). This CDR3 is 17 amino acids long. Germline-derived CDR1 and CDR2 are SGHDT and YYEEEE. V lost 4 bases and J 0 bases, leaving 18 bases between the germline ends. CDR3 amino acids: CASSRAGRALSTDTQYF. The CDR3 DNA is TGTGCCAGCAGCAGGGCGGGGCGGGCCCTCAGCACAGATACGCAGTATTTT.

This rearrangement joins TRBV2 to TRBJ1-6; possible D gene TRBD1, 5 bases. Per germline, CDR1 SNHLY and CDR2 FYNNEI. V lost 1 base to trimming and J lost 6 bases, with 10 bases between them. The CDR3 has 15 residues. The CDR3 DNA sequence: TGTGCCAGCAGTGAAGAGGGGCGGGGTAATTCACCCCTCCACTTT. Translation gives CASSEEGRGNSPLHF.

This clone was observed once. This chain links TRBV13 with TRBJ1-1; D is possibly TRBD1 (6 bases). The V gene lost 1 base and the J gene lost 6 bases, with 6 bases spanning the gap. The CDR3 is 12 residues long. Germline-derived CDR1 and CDR2 are PRHDT and FYEKMQ (reference sequence). For the CDR3, the DNA is TGTGCCAGCAGCTTAGACAGGGCTGAAGCTTTCTTT. Residues: CASSLDRAEAFF.

The chain is built from TRBV19 and TRBJ2-1; maybe TRBD1 (6 bases). V lost 8 bases and J 5 bases, leaving 16 bases between the germline ends. CDR3 size: 14 residues. The germline V gene has CDR1 LNHDA and CDR2 SQIVND (reference sequence). CDR3 nucleotide sequence: TGTGCCAGTGCTCCCGGGACAACTAACAATGAGCAGTTCTTC. It codes for CASAPGTTNNEQFF.

J is TRBJ2-7 and V is TRBV5-6, with 12 bases matching TRBD1. This CDR3 is built from 17 residues. CDR1 and CDR2 (germline): SGHDT, YYEEEE. The V and J ends lost 4 bases and 6 bases, in that order; junction bases with no gene match: 14. In DNA, the CDR3 is TGTGCCAGCAGCCGGGGAAACCCGGGACAGGGGGCCCTCGAGCAGTACTTC. Amino acid sequence: CASSRGNPGQGALEQYF. The whole variable domain, remainder taken from reference TRBV5-6 and TRBJ2-7, is DAGVTQSPTHLIKTRGQQVTLRCSPKSGHDTVSWYQQALGQGPQFIFQYYEEEERQRGNFPDRFSGHQFPNYSSELNVNALLLGDSALYLCASSRGNPGQGALEQYFGPGTRLTVT.

The chain has TRBV30 and TRBJ1-2; D not certain. Looked up from germline, CDR1 is GTSNPN and CDR2 is SVGIG (reference sequence). Trimming cost V 0 bases and J 0 bases, with 8 bases left between them. This CDR3 is 14 amino acids long. Here the CDR3 reads CAWSVRSANYGYTF. CDR3 sequence (DNA): TGTGCCTGGAGTGTACGGTCTGCTAACTATGGCTACACCTTC.

The chain links TRBV11-2 to TRBJ1-1; TRBD1 is a possible D gene (5 bases). Germline lookup yields CDR1 SGHAT and CDR2 FQNNGV. Trimming took 7 bases from V and 2 from J, leaving 14 bases between them. CDR3 length: 14 amino acids. CDR3 sequence reads: CASTLGLGNTEAFF. In DNA, the CDR3 is TGTGCCAGCACCTTGGGGCTGGGTAACACTGAAGCTTTCTTT.

The gene calls are TRBV6-5 and TRBJ1-5; tentative D call: TRBD1 (6 bases). Germline assignment: CDR1 MNHEY and CDR2 SVGAGI. The CDR3 sequence is 14 residues long. The V gene lost 8 bases and the J gene lost 2 bases, with 13 bases spanning the gap. This chain's CDR3 is CASEGGLGNQPQHF. The CDR3 bases are TGTGCCAGCGAAGGGGGTTTAGGCAATCAGCCCCAGCATTTT.